Shown below are 20 T cell receptor beta chains from a single sample sequenced in a study of blood T cells in healthy people across ages. The use of a sample-barcoded 5' primer and a J-beta primer mix characterized a second PCR of roughly 6 to 12 cycles. TCRdb called the 5' RACE reads again in MiXCR, with one record for every CDR3 protein. The repertoire has fewer than 1 million distinct CDR3 sequences, around 45% of them found once; the top ten carry approximately 19%. Material for sequencing was blood. These receptors were taken from a man aged 55-75 years in good health.

About this clonotype: A read error may produce the germline difference seen at one junction end. V usage is TRBV20-1 and J usage is TRBJ2-2; D is ambiguous. Germline CDR1 is DFQATT and CDR2 is SNEGSKA (reference sequence). The CDR3 has 12 residues. CDR3 region: CSAKRSTGELFF. Here the CDR3 DNA reads TGCAGTGCCAAGCGATCCACCGGAGAGCTGTTTTTT.

This clonotype was counted at least ten times. The chain combines TRBV11-2 with TRBJ2-1; the D is unclear. CDR1 and CDR2 (germline): SGHAT, FQNNGV. Trimming took 1 base from V and 0 from J, leaving 1 base between them. The CDR3 totals 13 residues. The CDR3 protein is CASSLVSYNEQFF. CDR3 coding DNA: TGTGCCAGCAGCTTAGTCTCCTACAATGAGCAGTTCTTC.

The chain couples TRBV5-6 to TRBJ1-5; D is uncertain. Trimming shortened V by 0 bases and J by 6 bases, and 10 bases separated the two germline ends. Germline-derived CDR1 and CDR2 are SGHDT and YYEEEE. CDR3 length: 14 amino acids. In DNA form, the CDR3 reads TGTGCCAGCAGCTTGGCGGAAGGCAGTCAGCCCCAGCATTTT. The encoded protein is CASSLAEGSQPQHF.

This clonotype was found a few times. The chain combines TRBV28 with TRBJ2-2; the match to TRBD2 covers 8 bases. The CDR3 covers 15 residues. Losses at the gene ends were 7 bases for V and 4 bases for J; bases not matched to a gene: 8. CDR1 MDHEN and CDR2 SYDVKM come from the germline V gene. The CDR3 is CASTSGGASTGELFF. DNA of the CDR3: TGTGCCAGCACCTCCGGGGGGGCTAGCACCGGGGAGCTGTTTTTT.

The gene calls are TRBV4-1 and TRBJ1-2; TRBD1 might be the D (6 bases). CDR1 and CDR2 (germline): MGHRA, YSYEKL. Trimming cost V 0 bases and J 10 bases, with 9 bases left between them. The length of the CDR3 is 12 residues. In DNA form, the CDR3 reads TGCGCCAGCAGCCAAGAGGTGGGGGCCTACACCTTC. Translated: CASSQEVGAYTF.

This clonotype appeared a few times. The CDR3 DNA follows: TGCGCCAGCAGCCAAGAAGCCGGATCTATCTATGGCTACACCTTC. This gives the protein CASSQEAGSIYGYTF. The chain employs TRBV4-1 and TRBJ1-2; D remains unclear. The CDR3 is 15 amino acids. The V end was cut by 0 bases, the J end by 4 bases, with 12 bases between. Germline V CDR1 and CDR2: MGHRA, YSYEKL.

The J gene is TRBJ2-1, the V gene TRBV4-1; D not certain. V dropped 1 base and J dropped 7 bases, with 8 bases sitting between them. Looked up from germline, CDR1 is MGHRA and CDR2 is YSYEKL. The CDR3 covers 13 residues. CDR3 region: CASSQVLANEQFF. The CDR3 bases are TGCGCCAGCAGCCAAGTATTGGCTAATGAGCAGTTCTTC.

CDR3 amino acids: CSTNVEGGNYGYTF. DNA for the CDR3: TGCAGTACTAATGTCGAAGGAGGGAACTATGGCTACACCTTC. The J gene is TRBJ1-2, the V gene TRBV20-1; no clear D. This CDR3 is built from 14 residues. V was cut by 8 bases and J by 2 bases, with 18 bases left in between. Germline V lookup: CDR1 DFQATT, CDR2 SNEGSKA (reference sequence).

This clonotype was recorded a few times. V and J are TRBV6-2 or TRBV6-3 and TRBJ2-3, with a tentative D call TRBD1 (6 bases). The V and J ends lost 6 bases and 1 base respectively, with 11 bases between them. This CDR3 is 14 amino acids long. Germline V gene data show CDR1 as MNHEY and CDR2 as SVGEGT. CDR3 coding DNA: TGTGCCAGCAGCCAGGGGAGCCGCACAGATACGCAGTATTTT. Translating gives CASSQGSRTDTQYF.

This clonotype has a handful of counts. The chain combines TRBV6-2 or TRBV6-3 with TRBJ1-2, with 7 bases fitting TRBD1. V shed 5 bases and J 2 bases; nucleotides not matched to a gene: 2. The germline V gene has CDR1 MNHEY and CDR2 SVGEGT. The CDR3 runs to 13 residues. The chain's CDR3 is CASSGTDNYGYTF. The CDR3 bases are TGTGCCAGCAGTGGGACAGACAACTATGGCTACACCTTC.

This clonotype was observed a few times. The chain joins TRBV28 to TRBJ2-3; 10 positions match TRBD2. The CDR3 sequence is 16 residues long. The V and J ends lost 6 bases and 1 base, in that order; junction bases with no gene match: 7. Germline V lookup: CDR1 MDHEN, CDR2 SYDVKM. CDR3 sequence: CASSLSLAGGTDTQYF. The CDR3 DNA reads as TGTGCCAGCAGCCTCAGTCTAGCGGGGGGCACAGATACGCAGTATTTT.

The chain combines TRBV19 with TRBJ2-1; D call uncertain. Germline V gives CDR1 LNHDA, CDR2 SQIVND (reference sequence). The CDR3 loop spans 10 amino acids. V lost 9 bases to trimming and J lost 7 bases, with 7 bases between them. The CDR3 DNA reads TGTGCCAGGATAGGGAATGAGCAGTTCTTC. Translated, it gives CARIGNEQFF.

The chain has TRBV7-2 and TRBJ2-7, with 12 positions matching TRBD2. The V segment lost 4 bases and the J segment 3 bases; nucleotides outside the gene matches: 13. The CDR3 covers 18 residues. Germline V gives CDR1 SGHTA, CDR2 FQGNSA. CDR3: CASSSKTSGGILVYEQYF. The CDR3 DNA is TGTGCCAGCAGCTCAAAGACTAGCGGGGGAATTTTGGTCTACGAGCAGTACTTC.

This clonotype has more than one count but fewer than ten. The chain uses TRBV30 and TRBJ2-4, with unresolved D. V was trimmed by 3 bases and J by 0 bases, leaving 9 bases between them. CDR1 GTSNPN and CDR2 SVGIG come from the germline V gene (reference sequence). The CDR3 has 14 residues. The CDR3 DNA reads TGTGCCTGGAGCGCCAGGATAGCCAAAAACATTCAGTACTTC. Translated: CAWSARIAKNIQYF.

This chain connects TRBV5-1 to TRBJ2-1; TRBD1 aligns across 8 bases. V lost 6 bases, J lost 7 bases, and 18 bases stayed unmatched. The CDR3 length is 17 residues. Germline assignment: CDR1 SGHRS and CDR2 YFSETQ. The CDR3 reads CASTFPRVGTGGNEQFF. CDR3 coding DNA: TGCGCCAGCACCTTCCCCCGCGTCGGGACAGGCGGGAATGAGCAGTTCTTC.

This chain uses TRBV6-2 or TRBV6-3 with TRBJ2-5, with D perhaps TRBD1 (5 bases). The J call may be incorrect, as the DNA end agrees better with TRBJ2-7. Germline V gene lookup returns CDR1 MNHEY and CDR2 SVGEGT. This CDR3 has 12 residues. The CDR3 DNA sequence: TGTGCCAGCAGTTTTGGAAGGGGCGAGCAGTACTTC. It specifies CASSFGRGEQYF.

This clonotype was counted only a few times. The genes are TRBV20-1 and TRBJ2-5; 9 nucleotides agree with TRBD2. Germline V gene sequence: CDR1 DFQATT, CDR2 SNEGSKA (reference sequence). The CDR3 is made up of 14 amino acids. V gave up 5 bases and J gave up 1 base; unmatched junction bases: 5. The CDR3 loop reads CSARAGGIQETQYF. The CDR3 DNA reads TGCAGTGCTCGGGCGGGGGGGATCCAAGAGACCCAGTACTTC.

This chain connects TRBV13 to TRBJ1-1, with a tentative D call TRBD1 (5 bases). Trimming removed 7 bases from V and 1 base from J, with 19 bases in between. Germline values: CDR1 PRHDT, CDR2 FYEKMQ (reference sequence). The CDR3 consists of 16 residues. CDR3 residues: CASTLRDREPNTEAFF. DNA for the CDR3: TGTGCCAGCACCCTCCGGGACCGAGAGCCGAACACTGAAGCTTTCTTT.

This clonotype was detected only a few times. The J gene is TRBJ2-1, the V gene TRBV6-1; 10 nucleotides align to TRBD1. The germline CDR1 and CDR2 sequences are MNHNS and SASEGT. V lost 0 bases to trimming and J lost 6 bases; unmatched junction nucleotides: 5. The CDR3 is made up of 16 amino acids. The CDR3 protein is CASSEAWRDRGNEQFF. Here the CDR3 DNA reads TGTGCCAGCAGTGAAGCATGGCGGGACAGGGGCAATGAGCAGTTCTTC.

The rearrangement uses TRBV4-3 and TRBJ2-2; possible D gene TRBD1, 6 bases. V was trimmed by 1 base and J by 0 bases, leaving 15 bases between them. The germline V gene encodes CDR1 LGHNA and CDR2 YSLEER. The CDR3 spans 18 residues. The CDR3 region has the DNA TGCGCCAGCAGCCAAGTAACGAGAGGGGGAACGAACACCGGGGAGCTGTTTTTT. Amino acids: CASSQVTRGGTNTGELFF.